The next 11 T cell receptor beta chains were all read from a single sample in a study of somatic mutations in cytotoxic T cells in rheumatoid arthritis. Using immunoSEQ multiplex PCR, the repertoire was profiled, and TCRdb retains in-frame clones only, with some absent. The sample has around 20,000 clones, more than 80% seen once; the top ten hold roughly an eighth. The specimen was CD8+ T cells sorted from blood. The receptors stem from an adult with rheumatoid arthritis.

The chain uses TRBV6-5 and TRBJ2-7; D unresolved. The CDR3 sequence is 15 residues long. V dropped 5 bases and J dropped 0 bases, with 14 bases sitting between them. From germline, CDR1 is MNHEY and CDR2 SVGAGI. The CDR3 DNA is TGTGCCAGCAGTGTTCAGGACGGCGTCTCCTACGAGCAGTACTTC. Residues: CASSVQDGVSYEQYF.

The gene calls are TRBV6-5 and TRBJ2-1; tentative D call: TRBD2 (5 bases). Germline lookup yields CDR1 MNHEY and CDR2 SVGAGI. V lost 2 bases and J lost 3, with 8 bases in between. CDR3 size: 14 residues. CDR3 protein: CASSYGTSYNEQFF. The DNA of the CDR3 is TGTGCCAGCAGTTACGGTACTAGCTACAATGAGCAGTTCTTC.

This chain joins TRBV6-4 and TRBJ2-1; TRBD2 matches at 8 bases. The CDR3 contains 15 residues. Trimming at V came to 2 bases and at J to 6 bases, leaving 6 bases not matched to a gene. CDR1 and CDR2 (germline): MRHNA, SNTAGT. This CDR3 is CASSDNAGGLNEQFF. CDR3 nucleotides: TGTGCCAGCAGTGACAATGCGGGAGGCCTCAATGAGCAGTTCTTC.

The chain recombines TRBV4-3 with TRBJ1-3; D gene ambiguous. The CDR3 length is 15 residues. Germline-derived CDR1 and CDR2 are LGHNA and YSLEER. The ends were cut back, 2 bases at V and 2 bases at J, with 10 bases in the middle. CDR3 sequence reads: CASSQSSGPGNTIYF. The CDR3, as DNA: TGCGCCAGCAGCCAAAGTTCCGGGCCTGGAAACACCATATATTTT.

Remarks on this clone: Other DNA sequences within the sample encode an identical CDR3. V and J are TRBV14 and TRBJ2-3; D is uncertain. V was pared by 1 base and J by 2 bases, with 7 bases between. The CDR3 sequence is 14 residues long. Germline assignment: CDR1 SGHDN and CDR2 FVKESK. CDR3 DNA: TGTGCCAGCAGCCAAGGCCGCCACACAGATACGCAGTATTTT. It yields the protein CASSQGRHTDTQYF.

This chain's CDR3 is CASSLLAGGPKNEQFF. The CDR3 bases are TGTGCCAGCAGCCTGTTAGCGGGGGGGCCGAAGAATGAGCAGTTCTTC. The chain couples TRBV7-2 to TRBJ2-1, with 11 nucleotides matching TRBD2. There are 16 residues in the CDR3. J gave up 7 bases and V 5 bases, and 10 bases lay outside the gene matches. Germline assignment: CDR1 SGHTA and CDR2 FQGNSA.

The chain combines TRBV7-2 with TRBJ2-2; D call uncertain. V was cut by 7 bases and J by 8 bases, with 11 bases left in between. CDR1 and CDR2 from the germline V gene are SGHTA and FQGNSA. The CDR3 has 12 amino acids. The CDR3 DNA sequence: TGTGCCAGCACCCCAGGAGCAGGGGAGCTGTTTTTT. It translates to CASTPGAGELFF.

The chain has TRBV5-4 and TRBJ2-7; 9 positions agree with TRBD2. CDR1 is SGHNT and CDR2 is YYREEE in the germline V gene (reference sequence). Losses at the gene ends were 0 bases for V and 5 bases for J; bases not matched to a gene: 6. The CDR3 has 15 amino acids. This CDR3 is CASSLEAGGGNEQYF. For the CDR3, the DNA is TGTGCCAGCAGCTTGGAGGCGGGAGGGGGAAACGAGCAGTACTTC.

This clone was counted once. The genes are TRBV7-2 and TRBJ2-1; no clear D gene. Germline V gives CDR1 SGHTA, CDR2 FQGNSA. The CDR3 is 8 residues long. Trimming left V 8 bases short and J 15 bases short, with 8 bases between. This CDR3 reads CASPPWFF. DNA for the CDR3: TGTGCCAGCCCTCCCTGGTTCTTC.

The genes are TRBV11-2 and TRBJ1-1; D is unresolved. Germline V gives CDR1 SGHAT, CDR2 FQNNGV. V dropped 2 bases and J dropped 2 bases, with 12 bases sitting between them. The CDR3 consists of 15 residues. The CDR3, as DNA: TGTGCCAGCAGCTTATTGGCAGGTTCCAACACTGAAGCTTTCTTT. Encoded protein: CASSLLAGSNTEAFF. The variable domain in full, with the rest retrieved from reference TRBV11-2 and TRBJ1-1, is EAGVAQSPRYKIIEKRQSVAFWCNPISGHATLYWYQQILGQGPKLLIQFQNNGVVDDSQLPKDRFSAERLKGVDSTLKIQPAKLEDSAVYLCASSLLAGSNTEAFFGQGTRLTVV.

This clone was picked up one time. The J gene is TRBJ2-3, the V gene TRBV10-3; 9 bases agree with TRBD2. The CDR3 covers 17 residues. The germline V gene has CDR1 ENHRY and CDR2 SYGVKD. Germline trimming cut 0 bases from V and 5 bases from J; bases unmatched to any gene: 9. The CDR3 coding sequence is TGTGCCATCAGTGAGTCGTGGGTAGCGGGAGTAGGAGATACGCAGTATTTT. This gives the protein CAISESWVAGVGDTQYF.